These 16 T cell receptor beta chains were all obtained from the same sample, sequenced in a study of regulatory T cells in long-lasting Graves disease. Time point specified: newly diagnosed GD, antithyroid drugs for less than 3 months. PBMCs were the source of the RNA used for TCR sequencing. Construction of the TCR beta libraries employed iRepertoire HTBI primers in conjunction with Arm-PCR of CDR3 regions. From the multiplex PCR reads, TCRdb called clonotypes with MiXCR, one entry per CDR3 protein. Among a few hundred thousand distinct CDR3 sequences listed, 11% to 15% were seen once. Another study also made use of these data, one on T cells in Graves' hyperthyroidism and ophthalmopathy.

The sequencing here drew on peripheral blood mononuclear cells (PBMCs), taken at new diagnosis, from a patient treated with antithyroid drugs. The receptors here all came from a woman in her 50s with Graves disease.

Many counts were recorded for this clonotype. The CDR3 loop reads CASSLAASGSYEQYF. DNA of the CDR3: TGTGCCAGCAGTTTAGCGGCTAGCGGGAGTTACGAGCAGTACTTC. This chain connects TRBV28 to TRBJ2-7; 10 nucleotides agree with TRBD2. V dropped 2 bases and J dropped 4; count of bases not matched to a gene: 5. Germline V lookup: CDR1 MDHEN, CDR2 SYDVKM. This CDR3 has 15 residues. Combining the CDR3 with reference TRBV28 and TRBJ2-7 gives the whole variable domain DVKVTQSSRYLVKRTGEKVFLECVQDMDHENMFWYRQDPGLGLRLIYFSYDVKMKEKGDIPEGYSVSREKKERFSLILESASTNQTSMYLCASSLAASGSYEQYFGPGTRLTVT.

The rearrangement links TRBV19 to TRBJ2-3, with unresolved D. The better agreement between TRBJ2-5 and the DNA end casts doubt on the J call. Germline assignment: CDR1 LNHDA and CDR2 SQIVND (reference sequence). CDR3 length: 14 amino acids. The CDR3 spells CASSIGPGIETQYF. The DNA of the CDR3 is TGTGCCAGTAGTATAGGCCCAGGAATAGAGACCCAGTACTTC.

The V gene is TRBV4-1, the J gene TRBJ2-6; tentative D call: TRBD1 (5 bases). Germline lookup yields CDR1 MGHRA and CDR2 YSYEKL. V lost 4 bases and J 2 bases, leaving 12 bases between the germline ends. This CDR3 contains 16 residues. CDR3 bases: TGCGCCAGCAGCCCCCGATGGGGCCCTGGGGCCAACGTCCTGACTTTC. This sequence encodes CASSPRWGPGANVLTF.

This clonotype came up a few times. The V call is TRBV18, the J call TRBJ1-6; 8 nucleotides match TRBD1. Trimming took 6 bases from V and 7 from J; bases not matched to a gene: 8. The CDR3 contains 15 residues. CDR1 is KGHSH and CDR2 is LQKENI in the germline V gene. The CDR3 DNA is TGTGCCAGCTCCCAGGACAGGGTGGAGAATTCACCCCTCCACTTT. Protein: CASSQDRVENSPLHF.

This rearrangement joins TRBV10-3 to TRBJ2-1; 14 bases line up with TRBD2. The CDR3 has 16 residues. Germline V lookup: CDR1 ENHRY, CDR2 SYGVKD. Trimming cost V 6 bases and J 8 bases; bases outside gene matches: 9. CDR3 loop: CAISSTGTSGSHEQFF. Written as DNA, the CDR3 is TGTGCCATCAGCTCAACCGGGACTAGCGGGAGCCATGAGCAGTTCTTC.

This clonotype was seen repeatedly, ten times or more. V gene TRBV5-1 combines with J gene TRBJ2-3; TRBD1 or TRBD2 may be the D gene (5 bases each). V lost 5 bases and J lost 9, with 22 bases in between. This CDR3 has 15 residues. CDR1 and CDR2 from the germline V gene are SGHRS and YFSETQ. This CDR3 is CASRSDFGASETQYF. For the CDR3, the DNA is TGCGCCAGCAGGTCCGACTTCGGGGCGTCTGAAACGCAGTATTTT.

This clonotype was seen a handful of times. The genes are TRBV5-4 and TRBJ1-2, with D uncertain. Germline V gives CDR1 SGHNT, CDR2 YYREEE (reference sequence). The CDR3 sequence is 15 residues long. V gave up 4 bases and J gave up 4 bases, with 17 bases separating them. CDR3: CASSLGGEAIYGYTF. In DNA form, the CDR3 reads TGTGCCAGCAGCCTAGGCGGAGAGGCCATCTATGGCTACACCTTC. Filled out from reference TRBV5-4 and TRBJ1-2, the complete variable domain reads ETGVTQSPTHLIKTRGQQVTLRCSSQSGHNTVSWYQQALGQGPQFIFQYYREEENGRGNFPPRFSGLQFPNYSSELNVNALELDDSALYLCASSLGGEAIYGYTFGSGTRLTVV.

The chain links TRBV20-1 to TRBJ2-1; D gene uncertain. Trimming removed 3 bases at V and 2 bases at J, with 5 bases between. The CDR3 is 12 residues long. The germline V gene has CDR1 DFQATT and CDR2 SNEGSKA (reference sequence). The chain's CDR3 is CSARATYNEQFF. The CDR3 nucleotides read TGCAGTGCTAGGGCTACCTACAATGAGCAGTTCTTC.

This clonotype has a count of ten or more. J is TRBJ2-7 and V is TRBV7-8; D possibly matches TRBD1 or TRBD2 (5 bases each). This CDR3 comprises 14 residues. Germline-derived CDR1 and CDR2 are SGHVS and FQNEAQ. Trimming took off 2 bases at V and 1 base at J, with 9 bases between the two ends. CDR3 residues: CASSLWGKSYEQYF. In DNA, the CDR3 is TGTGCCAGCAGCTTATGGGGGAAGTCCTACGAGCAGTACTTC.

The chain carries TRBV5-1 and TRBJ2-5; TRBD1 aligns across 12 bases. V lost 2 bases to trimming and J lost 5 bases; unmatched junction nucleotides: 7. This CDR3 comprises 16 residues. CDR1 and CDR2 from the germline V gene are SGHRS and YFSETQ. The CDR3 DNA sequence: TGCGCCAGCAGCTTAGCCGGGACAGGGGGCGCGGAGACCCAGTACTTC. It specifies CASSLAGTGGAETQYF.

The chain couples TRBV11-1 to TRBJ1-2, with 7 bases that match TRBD1. The CDR3 is 15 residues long. Germline CDR1 is SGHAT and CDR2 is FQDESV (reference sequence). With V trimmed by 5 bases and J by 4 bases, 10 bases remained unmatched. CDR3 DNA sequence: TGTGCCAGCAGCCCCGGGACAGCCATGGGCTATGGCTACACCTTC. Its translation is CASSPGTAMGYGYTF.

This clonotype was seen many times. This chain joins TRBV7-6 and TRBJ2-5, with a possible D match to TRBD2 (5 bases). The V end lost 0 bases, the J end lost 1 base, and 9 bases lay between the germline ends. The CDR3 consists of 15 residues. The V gene's germline CDR1 is SGHVS and CDR2 FNYEAQ. This CDR3 is CASSLAFSGQETQYF. The CDR3 bases are TGTGCCAGCAGCTTAGCGTTCAGCGGCCAAGAGACCCAGTACTTC.

This clonotype appeared many times. The chain couples TRBV11-2 to TRBJ2-1; TRBD1 aligns across 12 bases. Looked up from germline, CDR1 is SGHAT and CDR2 is FQNNGV. This CDR3 has 15 residues. The V segment lost 5 bases and the J segment 5 bases; nucleotides outside the gene matches: 4. The CDR3 sequence: CASSPGTGGDNEQFF. In DNA, the CDR3 is TGTGCCAGCAGCCCAGGGACAGGGGGCGACAATGAGCAGTTCTTC.

This clonotype was counted at least ten times. V is TRBV13 and J is TRBJ2-3; 8 bases align to TRBD1. The CDR3 length is 14 residues. The germline CDR1 and CDR2 sequences are PRHDT and FYEKMQ (reference sequence). V lost 5 bases to trimming and J lost 4 bases; unmatched junction nucleotides: 5. The CDR3 sequence is CASSPGQVPDTQYF. CDR3 DNA sequence: TGTGCCAGCAGCCCGGGACAGGTTCCAGATACGCAGTATTTT.

Notes on this clonotype: It is likely a read error: a sequence one base away is far more abundant. V is TRBV7-3 and J is TRBJ2-7; TRBD1 or TRBD2 may be the D gene (5 bases each). Germline assignment: CDR1 SGHTA and CDR2 FQGTGA. V was trimmed by 5 bases and J by 2 bases, leaving 16 bases between them. The CDR3 consists of 15 residues. CDR3: CASSATGTVTYEQYF. CDR3 coding DNA: TGTGCCAGCAGCGCAACCGGGACGGTCACCTACGAGCAGTACTTC.

This clonotype came up many times. The chain combines TRBV7-9 with TRBJ2-5; D is possibly TRBD1 or TRBD2 (5 bases each). Trimming shortened V by 1 base and J by 5 bases, and 8 bases separated the two germline ends. The V gene's germline CDR1 is SEHNR and CDR2 FQNEAQ (reference sequence). CDR3 length: 13 residues. The CDR3 region has the DNA TGTGCCAGCAGCTTAGTGGGGGTGGAGACCCAGTACTTC. Residues: CASSLVGVETQYF.